The present TCR beta chain was sequenced within a study of cytomegalovirus exposure and HLA in healthy donors. The V gene's germline CDR1 is SEHNR and CDR2 FQNEAQ (reference sequence). V lost 5 bases to trimming and J lost 7 bases; unmatched junction nucleotides: 10. The CDR3 is 15 residues long. 60 Vbeta and 13 Jbeta primers were used in PCR. In the original analysis: Roughly 11 million shared chains were among some 80 million unique TCR beta chains counted in a later analysis. TCRdb's copy holds only in-frame clones and misses some; the assay was immunoSEQ multiplex PCR. The D gene and trimming were derived from the DNA, and the V and J assignments and clone size from that table. The sample contains about 71,000 clones, around three quarters of which appear only once. This clone was observed a single time. Its cognate antigen is unknown. Nominally healthy donors were sampled, though unrecorded immune exposures were likely.

Study results and caveats: Through in vitro validation, three CMV-associated chains were shown to be specific for CMV antigens. Follow-up analysis later connected one missense variant in DCLRE1C with trimming of TCR beta V- and J-genes.

This TCR was sampled from a woman in her 50s in good health and CMV-seropositive. This rearrangement joins TRBV7-9 to TRBJ2-4; 8 positions agree with TRBD1. The source material was PBMCs. The CDR3 loop reads CASSHYGTGLNIQYF. CDR3 sequence (DNA): TGTGCCAGCAGCCACTATGGGACAGGTTTGAACATTCAGTACTTC. Full variable domain (remainder filled in from reference TRBV7-9 and TRBJ2-4): DTGVSQNPRHKITKRGQNVTFRCDPISEHNRLYWYRQTLGQGPEFLTYFQNEAQLEKSRLLSDRFSAERPKGSFSTLEIQRTEQGDSAMYLCASSHYGTGLNIQYFGAGTRLSVL.